The present T cell receptor (beta chain) was sequenced within a study of control samples from healthy donors and cancer patients. Libraries were prepared by immunoSEQ multiplex PCR; TCRdb keeps only in-frame clonotypes and omits some of them. The table includes roughly 150,000 clones, 75% to 90% detected once. The TCR was taken from a young man in good health. Material: blood.

Here the CDR3 reads CSVRALPNDLYEAFF. CDR3 in DNA: TGCAGCGTTCGAGCGCTACCAAACGACCTGTATGAAGCTTTCTTT. V gene TRBV29-1 combines with J gene TRBJ1-1; D ambiguous. The germline V gene has CDR1 SQVTM and CDR2 ANQGSEA. This CDR3 region has 15 residues. Trimming stripped 5 bases from V and 7 bases from J, with 23 bases between.